This T cell receptor (beta chain) was retrieved from a study of CD8+ T cells in alopecia areata. At the level of the study: Tofacitinib administration to treated patients was oral, at 5 to 10 mg twice daily.

Trimming cost V 4 bases and J 1 base, with 4 bases left between them. CDR1 is SQVTM, CDR2 ANQGSEA, per germline. The CDR3 is 11 residues long. On this clone: The antigen is not known.

Sorted out of PBMCs were CD4+ T cells and CD8+ T cells. Sequencing used cDNA as its template, made by extracting RNA and reverse transcribing it. Repertoires were generated with immunoSEQ multiplex PCR, while TCRdb's copy carries only in-frame clones and drops some. The table has a few hundred thousand clones, roughly two thirds seen once. Findings and caveats of the study: Patients shared TCRs less clearly than mice did, possibly owing to HLA. It was lesional scalp, especially alopecia totalis/universalis, that showed higher clonality than normal scalp.

The TCR comes from a human donor with alopecia areata. The specimen was CD4+ T cells sorted from blood, collected at week 0. The J gene is TRBJ1-1, the V gene TRBV29-1, with D hard to call. As DNA, the CDR3 is TGCAGCGTTGGGCCGAACACTGAAGCTTTCTTT. Translating gives CSVGPNTEAFF.